The 15 T cell receptor beta chains below all came from one sample that was sequenced in a study of shared clonotypes between healthy human individuals. TCRdb keeps only in-frame clones here, not all; method: immunoSEQ multiplex PCR. The sample includes approximately 740,000 clones, roughly 70% seen only once; the top ten take less than 2%. Material: memory CD4+ T cells sorted from blood. Subset of the sample: CD45RA-negative fraction. The receptor source for this set is a woman between 25 and 40 years old in good health.

The chain carries TRBV27 and TRBJ2-3, with D maybe TRBD1 (5 bases). V was cut by 6 bases and J by 0 bases, with 13 bases left in between. CDR1 is MNHEY, CDR2 SMNVEV, per germline (reference sequence). The CDR3 consists of 15 residues. CDR3 amino acids: CASRPYRSSTDTQYF. For the CDR3, the DNA is TGTGCCAGCAGGCCTTACAGGAGTAGCACAGATACGCAGTATTTT.

This clone was detected ten times or more. The chain has TRBV5-1 and TRBJ2-2; either TRBD1 or TRBD2 may fit D (5 bases each). The CDR3 runs 18 residues. Germline lookup yields CDR1 SGHRS and CDR2 YFSETQ. V lost 2 bases and J lost 2, with 19 bases in between. The CDR3 coding sequence is TGCGCCAGCAGCTTAATTCCCGGGGCTAGCTCCAACACCGGGGAGCTGTTTTTT. Protein product: CASSLIPGASSNTGELFF.

This clone was seen only a few times. This chain links TRBV25-1 with TRBJ1-5; D is uncertain. The CDR3 covers 15 residues. Germline values: CDR1 MGHDK, CDR2 SYGVNS. V was pared by 5 bases and J by 2 bases, with 13 bases between. CDR3 in amino acids: CASSLGSGGNQPQHF. The CDR3 nucleotides are TGTGCCAGCAGTCTGGGGTCCGGGGGCAATCAGCCCCAGCATTTT.

The chain links TRBV5-4 to TRBJ2-2; 13 bases fit TRBD2. The CDR3 is 16 residues long. V dropped 3 bases and J dropped 6; count of bases not matched to a gene: 5. CDR1 is SGHNT, CDR2 YYREEE, per germline (reference sequence). The CDR3: CASSSRLAGGPGELFF. DNA of the CDR3: TGTGCCAGCAGCTCCCGACTAGCGGGAGGCCCCGGGGAGCTGTTTTTT.

This chain joins TRBV29-1 and TRBJ2-6, with D tentatively TRBD1 or TRBD2 (5 bases each). There are 15 residues in the CDR3. Germline-derived CDR1 and CDR2 are SQVTM and ANQGSEA. Trimming stripped 7 bases from V and 0 bases from J, with 13 bases between. CDR3 in DNA: TGCAGCGCTAGCCAGGGAACCTCTGGGGCCAACGTCCTGACTTTC. Translated, it gives CSASQGTSGANVLTF. Full variable domain (outside the CDR3, taken from reference TRBV29-1 and TRBJ2-6): SAVISQKPSRDICQRGTSLTIQCQVDSQVTMMFWYRQQPGQSLTLIATANQGSEATYESGFVIDKFPISRPNLTFSTLTVSNMSPEDSSIYLCSASQGTSGANVLTFGAGSRLTVL.

Worth noting for this clone: Other nucleotide sequences from this sample produce the same CDR3. The chain uses TRBV28 and TRBJ2-3; D is unclear. The CDR3 has 12 amino acids. The germline gives CDR1 MDHEN, CDR2 SYDVKM. V was clipped by 8 bases and J by 0 bases, with 6 bases between them. CDR3 loop: CASGTSTDTQYF. The CDR3 DNA reads TGTGCCAGCGGTACTAGCACAGATACGCAGTATTTT.

In this sample, this clone turned up a few times. CDR3 in amino acids: CASSFGQGYTEAFF. The CDR3 DNA is TGTGCCAGCAGCTTCGGACAGGGATACACTGAAGCTTTCTTT. The chain has TRBV7-9 and TRBJ1-1; 8 bases agree with TRBD1. The CDR3 has 14 residues. Per germline, CDR1 SEHNR and CDR2 FQNEAQ (reference sequence). The junction had 3 bases not matched to a gene; V was cut back by 3 bases and J by 3 bases.

The chain carries TRBV5-1 and TRBJ1-5; D unclear. The CDR3 totals 14 residues. Germline CDR1 and CDR2: SGHRS and YFSETQ. V dropped 0 bases and J dropped 6 bases, with 10 bases sitting between them. Here the CDR3 DNA reads TGCGCCAGCAGCTTGGGCCAGGTTGGTCAGCCCCAGCATTTT. This gives the protein CASSLGQVGQPQHF.

This sequence joins TRBV6-1 and TRBJ2-5; 8 nucleotides line up with TRBD2. Losses at the gene ends were 4 bases for V and 3 bases for J; bases not matched to a gene: 4. Germline V CDR1 and CDR2: MNHNS, SASEGT. The CDR3 runs 14 residues. The DNA of the CDR3 is TGTGCCAGCAGTGGACGGGGGGGTGAAGAGACCCAGTACTTC. Translation: CASSGRGGEETQYF.

The chain uses TRBV28 and TRBJ2-7; 13 bases are shared with TRBD2. The germline CDR1 and CDR2 sequences are MDHEN and SYDVKM. The V segment lost 3 bases and the J segment 3 bases; nucleotides outside the gene matches: 5. The CDR3 contains 16 residues. The CDR3 sequence is CASSFTSGRADYEQYF. CDR3 coding DNA: TGTGCCAGCAGTTTCACTAGCGGGAGGGCGGACTACGAGCAGTACTTC.

This clone was seen many times. The J gene is TRBJ2-7, the V gene TRBV6-6; tentatively, D is TRBD1 (5 bases). Germline V gene lookup returns CDR1 MNHNY and CDR2 SVGAGI (reference sequence). With 11 bases removed from V and 1 base from J, the gap between germline ends came to 18 bases. CDR3 length equals 14 residues. CDR3 nucleotides: TGTGCCCCCAGTCAGGGTAAGAAGTCCTACGAGCAGTACTTC. Translated: CAPSQGKKSYEQYF.

The rearrangement uses TRBV30 and TRBJ2-5; maybe TRBD1 (6 bases). Trimming shortened V by 1 base and J by 3 bases, and 6 bases separated the two germline ends. This CDR3 contains 12 residues. Germline lookup yields CDR1 GTSNPN and CDR2 SVGIG (reference sequence). DNA of the CDR3: TGTGCCTGGAGTGAGGGGGAAGAGACCCAGTACTTC. Its translation: CAWSEGEETQYF.

V and J are TRBV16 and TRBJ1-2; D remains ambiguous. Trimming removed 5 bases from V and 4 bases from J, with 14 bases in between. The CDR3 runs to 14 residues. Germline V gives CDR1 KGHSY, CDR2 FQNENV. The CDR3 region has the DNA TGTGCCAGCAGCTTAAAGGACGGAACCTATGGCTACACCTTC. Encoded protein: CASSLKDGTYGYTF.

This clone was recorded many times. This chain uses TRBV30 with TRBJ2-7; the D is unclear. Trimming removed 2 bases from V and 0 bases from J, with 8 bases in between. There are 13 residues in the CDR3. CDR1 GTSNPN and CDR2 SVGIG come from the germline V gene (reference sequence). The CDR3 nucleotides read TGTGCCTGGAGTTTAGACAACTCCTACGAGCAGTACTTC. This encodes CAWSLDNSYEQYF.

The J gene is TRBJ2-1, the V gene TRBV5-1, with TRBD1 as a possible D gene (5 bases). There are 13 residues in the CDR3. The germline V gene has CDR1 SGHRS and CDR2 YFSETQ. V was cut by 3 bases and J by 5 bases, with 9 bases left in between. The CDR3 DNA is TGCGCCAGCAGCTCAAGGGGTCACAATGAGCAGTTCTTC. Protein: CASSSRGHNEQFF.